A selection of T cell receptor beta chains follows, all from one sample in a study of shared clonotypes between healthy human individuals. TCRdb keeps only in-frame clones here, not all; method: immunoSEQ multiplex PCR. The sample has over a million clones, about four fifths seen once. The sample taken for sequencing was memory CD4+ T cells from PBMCs. These receptors came from a man between 18 and 35 years old in good health. Some clones in this sample may be carry-over from other donors' samples. Each CDR3 is given with its conserved first and last residue.

V gene	J gene	CDR3 protein
TRBV19	TRBJ1-2	CASSPDGDTFYGYTF
TRBV9	TRBJ1-3	CASSVGTSQGSGNTIYF
TRBV5-1	TRBJ2-2	CASTYGGTGELFF
TRBV18	TRBJ1-1	CASSPRAGSNTEAFF
TRBV9	TRBJ1-2	CASSAQQGPYGYTF
TRBV29-1	TRBJ2-5	CSVGRVSGRAEGTQYF
TRBV5-5	TRBJ2-7	CASSWTSGTYEQYF
TRBV10-3	TRBJ1-1	CAITPGHTEAFF
TRBV7-2	TRBJ1-1	CASQGSVGGVFTEAFF
TRBV18	TRBJ1-2	CASSPYTGEEGYTF
TRBV27	TRBJ1-1	CASKRSGTEAFF
TRBV6-6	TRBJ1-1	CASSYSRDQATEAFF
TRBV4-1	TRBJ2-5	CASSPHGETQYF
TRBV7-3	TRBJ1-5	CASSPTGGQPQHF
TRBV18	TRBJ1-1	CASSPVMGGGTEAFF
TRBV5-8	TRBJ1-1	CASRNRDHTEAFF
TRBV19	TRBJ1-4	CASSILQGEKLFF
TRBV6-1	TRBJ1-1	CAGGGQDTEAFF
TRBV19	TRBJ2-2	CASRSRDRANTGELFF
TRBV6-6	TRBJ1-1	CASRRPGTEAFF
TRBV7-3	TRBJ2-7	CASSLSDGEQYF
TRBV4-2	TRBJ2-2	CASSQPGLAANTGELFF
TRBV11-2	TRBJ2-5	CASSSYQGNQETQYF
TRBV2	TRBJ2-7	CASSEALPTVNEQYF
TRBV5-5	TRBJ2-2	CASSLQLTDTGELFF
TRBV18	TRBJ1-3	CASSPVGPASPSGNTIYF
TRBV6-1	TRBJ1-5	CASRESYNQPQHF
TRBV10-2	TRBJ1-6	CASSELGANSPLHF
TRBV27	TRBJ2-1	CASSLRPGPFGLFF
TRBV4-2	TRBJ2-1	CASSQSLATNNEQFF
TRBV7-7	TRBJ2-2	CASSLAGVVNTGELFF
TRBV10-2	TRBJ2-7	CASSDGDSSYEQYF
TRBV5-4	.	CASSLDASGEWNYEQYF
TRBV5-1	TRBJ1-1	CASSLRPGPRHRFMNTEAFF
TRBV29-1	TRBJ2-7	CSVGEGAGEQYF
TRBV7-3	TRBJ2-1	CASSLNRDRGEQFF
TRBV11-2	TRBJ1-1	CASSVRADREAFF
TRBV18	TRBJ2-3	CASSPPGLAGGGADTQYF
TRBV11-1	TRBJ2-7	CASSSRRGAPYEQYF
TRBV7-9	TRBJ2-5	CASSPDHAGTQYF
TRBV7-9	TRBJ1-2	CASSLVETVYGYTF
TRBV5-1	TRBJ2-7	CASSWDGSEQYF
TRBV11-2	TRBJ1-5	CASSLDSNQPQHF
TRBV5-1	TRBJ2-1	CASGLPGGDWSGGYNEQFF
TRBV5-5	TRBJ2-1	CASSFSSGSVNEQFF
TRBV19	TRBJ1-3	CASSTDSSGNTIYF
TRBV18	TRBJ2-3	CASSFDTPTQYF
TRBV6-6	TRBJ1-2	CASSYSGNYGYTF
TRBV30	TRBJ2-7	CAWTSGKYEQYF
TRBV25-1	TRBJ2-7	CASSATPGQGGYEQYF
TRBV11-2	TRBJ2-2	CASSFSGRGSGELFF
TRBV6-1	TRBJ2-7	CASSPTGIEQYF
TRBV30	TRBJ1-5	CAWGADTVSGPQHF
TRBV9	TRBJ2-1	CASSVELAAQYNEQFF
TRBV30	TRBJ1-4	CAWRPGTNEKLFF
TRBV7-2	TRBJ2-7	CASSLILTGNDYEQYF
TRBV7-3	TRBJ2-6	CASSRIGANVLTF